These T cell receptor beta chains were read from a single sample in a study of blood T cell repertoires in COVID-19. Method: immunoSEQ multiplex PCR; TCRdb's copy keeps in-frame clones and lacks some. Counted here are about 280,000 clones, approximately 85% occurring once; the ten biggest clones make up 5% to 6.5%. The sample was peripheral blood. The receptors here all came from a man in his forties or fifties with active or convalescent COVID-19. The CDR3 runs from the conserved cysteine through the conserved F or W. A D gene is named only where the DNA matches it firmly. Not all rows give a size; the values are once, few, many and, for expanded clones, a class.

TRBJ2-7 | TRBV5-1 | TRBD2 | NA | CASSTGLAGGIEQYF | TGCGCCAGCAGCACTGGACTAGCGGGAGGGATCGAGCAGTACTTC
TRBJ2-1 | TRBV24-1 | TRBD2 | NA | CATVSGLAENNEQFF | TGTGCCACCGTTTCGGGGCTAGCGGAAAACAATGAGCAGTTCTTC
TRBJ2-1 | TRBV13 | NA | NA | CASSLGSSGAYNEQFF | TGTGCCAGCAGCTTAGGTAGTAGCGGCGCCTACAATGAGCAGTTCTTC
TRBJ2-3 | TRBV28 | NA | NA | CASSLSTDTQYF | TGTGCCAGCAGTTTGTCGACTGATACGCAGTATTTT
TRBJ2-7 | TRBV3-1/TRBV3-2 | TRBD1 | NA | CASNRQGADYEQYF | TGTGCCAGCAACCGACAGGGGGCGGACTACGAGCAGTACTTC
TRBJ2-1 | TRBV6-5 | NA | NA | CASSYSSGRPNEQFF | TGTGCCAGCAGTTACTCGAGCGGGCGGCCTAATGAGCAGTTCTTC
TRBJ1-3 | TRBV30 | NA | NA | CACRGLSGNTIYF | TGTGCCTGCAGGGGCCTCTCTGGAAACACCATATATTTT
TRBJ1-4 | TRBV7-9 | NA | few | CASSSTRLFTTNEKLFF | TGTGCCAGCAGTTCTACCCGCTTATTTACAACTAATGAAAAACTGTTTTTT
TRBJ1-1 | TRBV20-1 | NA | NA | CSALQGTEAFF | TGCAGTGCCCTCCAGGGAACTGAAGCTTTCTTT
TRBJ2-6 | TRBV19 | TRBD1 | NA | CASSHRGISSGANVLTF | TGTGCCAGTAGCCACAGGGGAATAAGCTCTGGGGCCAACGTCCTGACTTTC
TRBJ2-5 | TRBV12-3/TRBV12-4 | NA | NA | CASSFGGQTQYF | TGTGCCAGCAGTTTTGGAGGGCAGACCCAGTACTTC
TRBJ2-7 | TRBV19 | TRBD1 | few | CASSIRDRGLYEQYF | TGTGCCAGTAGTATACGGGACAGGGGGCTCTACGAGCAGTACTTC
TRBJ2-7 | TRBV9 | NA | NA | CASSLRQFAYEQYF | TGTGCCAGCAGCCTCAGACAGTTCGCCTACGAGCAGTACTTC
TRBJ2-7 | TRBV1 | NA | many | CTSSQDPSGTSGTVSYEQYF | TGCACCAGCAGCCAAGACCCCTCAGGGACTAGCGGGACCGTCTCCTACGAGCAGTACTTC
TRBJ2-1 | TRBV2 | TRBD2 | NA | CASSEASGASYNEQFF | TGTGCCAGCAGTGAAGCTAGCGGGGCCTCCTACAATGAGCAGTTCTTC
TRBJ2-1 | TRBV7-9 | NA | NA | CASSYLTGLPRNNEQFF | TGTGCCAGCAGCTACCTTACTGGACTACCAAGAAACAATGAGCAGTTCTTC
TRBJ1-2 | TRBV25-1 | TRBD1 | NA | CASSEGQVTYGYTF | TGTGCCAGCAGTGAAGGACAGGTCACTTATGGCTACACCTTC
TRBJ2-3 | TRBV19 | NA | NA | CASSIERGDTQYF | TGTGCCAGTAGTATAGAACGGGGAGATACGCAGTATTTT
TRBJ2-7 | TRBV19 | NA | NA | CASSPTGDWDSEQYF | TGTGCCAGTAGCCCGACCGGGGACTGGGACTCGGAGCAGTACTTC
TRBJ1-1 | TRBV6-6 | TRBD1 | NA | CASSPGTATEAFF | TGTGCCAGCAGCCCCGGGACAGCCACTGAAGCTTTCTTT
TRBJ2-3 | TRBV28 | NA | NA | CASGAGWGDTQYF | TGTGCCAGCGGAGCGGGCTGGGGAGATACGCAGTATTTT
TRBJ1-2 | TRBV7-9 | NA | NA | CASSFPVLTYGYTF | TGTGCCAGCAGCTTCCCGGTTCTAACCTATGGCTACACCTTC
TRBJ1-4 | TRBV2 | NA | NA | CASLRRQTNEKLFF | TGTGCCAGCCTGAGGAGGCAAACTAATGAAAAACTGTTTTTT
TRBJ2-7 | TRBV6-5 | NA | NA | CASSRGVQGEQYF | TGTGCCAGCAGCCGGGGAGTCCAGGGGGAGCAGTACTTC
TRBJ2-7 | TRBV7-8 | TRBD2 | once | CASSPAGGPYEQYF | TGTGCCAGCAGCCCTGCGGGAGGACCTTACGAGCAGTACTTC
TRBJ1-5 | TRBV19 | NA | NA | CASSIVGGYSNQPQHF | TGTGCCAGTAGTATTGTAGGCGGGTATAGCAATCAGCCCCAGCATTTT
TRBJ1-5 | TRBV21-1 | NA | NA | CASSVGTGDQPQHF | TGTGCCAGCAGCGTTGGGACAGGGGATCAGCCCCAGCATTTT
TRBJ1-2 | TRBV10-3 | NA | few | CAISESLGDYGYTF | TGTGCCATCAGTGAGTCTCTAGGGGACTATGGCTACACCTTC
TRBJ2-7 | TRBV7-9 | NA | NA | CASSLDRGADEQYF | TGTGCCAGCAGCTTAGACCGGGGAGCAGACGAGCAGTACTTC